Listed below are T cell receptor beta chains from one sample, sequenced in a study of cytomegalovirus exposure and HLA in healthy donors. Using immunoSEQ multiplex PCR, the repertoire was profiled, and TCRdb retains in-frame clones only, with some absent. This sample carries around 150,000 clones, around 79% of them seen once, and the ten largest clones take around 3%. Sequences were obtained from PBMCs. The source is a woman aged 35 to 49 in good health and CMV-seropositive. Both conserved end residues are part of each CDR3. The D gene is left open where the match is weak. Size values are once, few and many counts, or a class for expanded clones, and some rows have none.

>TRBV6-5|NA|NA|TRBJ1-1
CASGLSGETEAFF
TGTGCCAGCGGACTTTCAGGGGAAACTGAAGCTTTCTTT
>TRBV29-1|TRBD1|NA|TRBJ1-2
CSAIPGQLSYGYTF
TGCAGCGCAATACCGGGACAGTTATCCTATGGCTACACCTTC
>TRBV5-1|NA|NA|TRBJ1-2
CASSLAVVGNYGYTF
TGCGCCAGCAGCTTGGCCGTCGTCGGGAACTATGGCTACACCTTC
>TRBV6-1|TRBD1|once|TRBJ2-2
CAGKGGEDTGELFF
TGTGCCGGCAAAGGGGGCGAGGACACCGGGGAGCTGTTTTTT
>TRBV12-2|NA|NA|TRBJ2-3
CASRLSGQGASDTQYF
TGTGCAAGTCGCTTATCGGGACAGGGGGCTTCGGATACGCAGTATTTT
>TRBV7-9|TRBD1|few|TRBJ2-7
CASSFTQGAGYEQYF
TGTGCCAGCAGCTTTACTCAGGGGGCCGGTTACGAGCAGTACTTC
>TRBV2|NA|NA|TRBJ2-7
CASSPRDYEQYF
TGTGCCAGCAGTCCGAGGGATTACGAGCAGTACTTC
>TRBV20-1|NA|NA|TRBJ2-7
CSAFERYEQYF
TGCAGTGCTTTCGAGAGGTACGAGCAGTACTTC
>TRBV28|NA|NA|TRBJ2-2
CASTRGTNTGELFF
TGTGCCAGCACACGGGGAACGAACACCGGGGAGCTGTTTTTT
>TRBV27|TRBD2|NA|TRBJ2-5
CASSPRTSGGKETQYF
TGTGCCAGCAGTCCCCGGACTAGCGGGGGTAAAGAGACCCAGTACTTC
>TRBV14|NA|NA|TRBJ2-7
CASSPLQGATPLGEQYF
TGTGCCAGCAGCCCCTTACAAGGGGCTACCCCGTTGGGCGAGCAGTACTTC
>TRBV5-4|NA|NA|TRBJ2-5
CASSSGGGVQETQYF
TGTGCCAGCAGCTCGGGGGGCGGCGTCCAAGAGACCCAGTACTTC
>TRBV4-3|TRBD2|many|TRBJ2-3
CASSQDTASGSSDTQYF
TGCGCCAGCAGCCAAGATACGGCTAGCGGGAGTTCAGATACGCAGTATTTT
>TRBV10-3|TRBD1|NA|TRBJ1-6
CAISESPGTGNNSPLHF
TGTGCCATCAGTGAGTCCCCAGGGACAGGGAATAATTCACCCCTCCACTTT
>TRBV7-2|NA|NA|TRBJ1-5
CASSLEPGVNQPQHF
TGTGCCAGCAGCTTAGAGCCCGGGGTCAATCAGCCCCAGCATTTT
>TRBV5-1|NA|few|TRBJ2-5
CASSLKGVPETQYF
TGCGCCAGCAGTTTGAAAGGGGTGCCGGAGACCCAGTACTTC
>TRBV28|TRBD1|NA|TRBJ1-3
CASSSQGGPSGNTIYF
TGTGCCAGCAGTTCCCAAGGGGGCCCCTCTGGAAACACCATATATTTT
>TRBV6-1|TRBD1|NA|TRBJ2-7
CASRRGTGGLYEQYF
TGTGCCAGCAGGAGAGGGACAGGGGGCCTCTACGAGCAGTACTTC
>TRBV7-2|TRBD1|NA|TRBJ2-2
CASSYTLNRGTGELFF
TGTGCCAGCAGCTATACATTAAACAGGGGAACCGGGGAGCTGTTTTTT
>TRBV28|NA|NA|TRBJ1-2
CASSPGGSYGYTF
TGTGCCAGCAGTCCCGGGGGTAGTTATGGCTACACCTTC
>TRBV4-3|NA|NA|TRBJ2-2
CASSQGMGIYTGELFF
TGCGCCAGCAGCCAAGGGATGGGCATTTACACCGGGGAGCTGTTTTTT
>TRBV30|TRBD2|few|TRBJ2-5
CAWSEGLAGEETQYF
TGTGCCTGGAGCGAGGGACTAGCGGGAGAAGAGACCCAGTACTTC
>TRBV27|TRBD1|NA|TRBJ1-5
CASSLFGTGNNQPQHF
TGTGCCAGCAGTTTATTCGGGACAGGGAACAATCAGCCCCAGCATTTT
>TRBV28|NA|NA|TRBJ2-7
CASSPSGHSSYEQYF
TGTGCCAGCAGCCCTTCCGGACACTCCTCCTACGAGCAGTACTTC
>TRBV19|NA|NA|TRBJ1-4
CASSIWERGEKLFF
TGTGCCAGTAGTATTTGGGAGCGCGGTGAAAAACTGTTTTTT
>TRBV6-1|TRBD1|NA|TRBJ2-7
CASTRDRVSEQYF
TGTGCCAGCACTCGGGACAGGGTATCCGAGCAGTACTTC
>TRBV12-5|NA|NA|TRBJ1-1
CASGFGDNRNTEAFF
TGTGCTAGTGGTTTCGGTGACAATAGGAACACTGAAGCTTTCTTT
>TRBV27|TRBD1|NA|TRBJ2-7
CASSPGVSWGQGTEQYF
TGTGCCAGCAGCCCCGGGGTGAGTTGGGGACAGGGGACCGAGCAGTACTTC
>TRBV5-6|TRBD2|few|TRBJ2-2
CASSFPLAGPGELFF
TGTGCCAGCAGCTTCCCACTAGCGGGACCCGGGGAGCTGTTTTTT
>TRBV29-1|TRBD2|once|TRBJ2-1
CSVGLGLAGGDEQFF
TGCAGCGTTGGCCTGGGACTAGCGGGAGGAGATGAGCAGTTCTTC
>TRBV6-5|NA|few|TRBJ2-7
CASKQSGHEQYF
TGTGCCAGCAAGCAGTCAGGGCACGAGCAGTACTTC
>TRBV2|TRBD2|few|TRBJ2-2
CASRGGSNTGELFF
TGTGCCAGCCGGGGAGGGTCGAACACCGGGGAGCTGTTTTTT
>TRBV28|TRBD1|NA|TRBJ1-4
CASSEQGATNEKLFF
TGTGCCAGCAGCGAACAGGGGGCAACTAATGAAAAACTGTTTTTT
>TRBV7-9|NA|NA|TRBJ2-3
CASSDQVDTQYF
TGTGCCAGCAGCGACCAGGTAGATACGCAGTATTTT
>TRBV11-2|NA|NA|TRBJ2-3
CASSLSTDTQYF
TGTGCCAGCAGCCTTAGCACAGATACGCAGTATTTT
>TRBV7-2|TRBD1|NA|TRBJ1-2
CASSLGTGRLEYGYTF
TGTGCCAGCAGCTTAGGGACAGGGCGGTTAGAATATGGCTACACCTTC
>TRBV6-1|NA|NA|TRBJ1-6
CASRPDNLSPLHF
TGTGCCAGCAGGCCCGATAACCTATCACCCCTCCACTTT
>TRBV7-9|TRBD2|NA|TRBJ2-3
CSSSSGLAGSTDTQYF
TGTTCCAGCAGCTCGGGACTAGCGGGTAGCACAGATACGCAGTATTTT
>TRBV10-2|TRBD2|NA|TRBJ2-5
CASNAAGGETQYF
TGCGCCAGCAATGCAGCGGGAGGAGAGACCCAGTACTTC
>TRBV5-4|NA|NA|TRBJ1-2
CASSLEAAGGYTF
TGTGCCAGCAGCTTGGAGGCAGCGGGGGGCTACACCTTC
>TRBV4-3|NA|NA|TRBJ1-2
CASSQDVAGISSGGYTF
TGCGCCAGCAGCCAAGATGTTGCGGGAATCAGCTCGGGGGGCTACACCTTC
>TRBV10-2|NA|NA|TRBJ1-1
CASSESMGARSFF
TGCGCCAGCAGTGAGTCGATGGGGGCAAGGAGTTTCTTT
>TRBV19|NA|NA|TRBJ1-3
CASSPASGNTIYF
TGTGCCAGTAGTCCCGCGAGTGGAAACACCATATATTTT
>TRBV21-1|NA|NA|TRBJ2-4
CASSPHISGGWQYF
TGTGCCAGCAGCCCGCATATTAGCGGGGGGTGGCAGTACTTC
>TRBV20-1|NA|NA|TRBJ2-7
CSGLQGYEQYF
TGCAGTGGTCTACAGGGCTACGAGCAGTACTTC
>TRBV11-3|TRBD1|NA|TRBJ1-2
CASSPSPGQGSKDYGYTF
TGTGCCAGCAGCCCGTCTCCGGGACAGGGATCTAAGGACTATGGCTACACCTTC
>TRBV7-9|NA|NA|TRBJ1-1
CASSLGGGGLGTEAFF
TGTGCCAGCAGCTTAGGGGGCGGGGGCCTGGGCACTGAAGCTTTCTTT
>TRBV14|NA|NA|TRBJ1-2
CASSQDLIYGYTF
TGTGCCAGCAGCCAGGACTTAATCTATGGCTACACCTTC
>TRBV19|NA|NA|TRBJ2-3
CASSWQGRDPARTDTQYF
TGTGCCAGTAGTTGGCAGGGTAGAGACCCCGCCCGCACAGATACGCAGTATTTT
>TRBV9|TRBD2|NA|TRBJ2-3
CASGTSGLFSTDTQYF
TGTGCCAGTGGGACTAGCGGGCTCTTCAGCACAGATACGCAGTATTTT
>TRBV9|NA|few|TRBJ2-3
CASSVQAGFSTDTQYF
TGTGCCAGCAGCGTTCAGGCGGGATTCTCCACAGATACGCAGTATTTT
>TRBV28|NA|NA|TRBJ1-2
CASSRTGNYGYTF
TGTGCCAGCAGTCGCACGGGTAACTATGGCTACACCTTC
>TRBV5-3|TRBD1|NA|TRBJ1-2
CARSSGQAVGPYDGYTF
TGTGCCAGAAGTTCCGGACAGGCCGTAGGTCCCTATGATGGCTACACCTTC
>TRBV2|NA|NA|TRBJ2-7
CASSEGAKMASEQYF
TGTGCCAGCAGTGAAGGGGCTAAAATGGCCTCCGAGCAGTACTTC
>TRBV18|NA|NA|TRBJ2-7
CASSPRDGAYEQYF
TGTGCCAGCTCACCGCGGGACGGCGCCTACGAGCAGTACTTC